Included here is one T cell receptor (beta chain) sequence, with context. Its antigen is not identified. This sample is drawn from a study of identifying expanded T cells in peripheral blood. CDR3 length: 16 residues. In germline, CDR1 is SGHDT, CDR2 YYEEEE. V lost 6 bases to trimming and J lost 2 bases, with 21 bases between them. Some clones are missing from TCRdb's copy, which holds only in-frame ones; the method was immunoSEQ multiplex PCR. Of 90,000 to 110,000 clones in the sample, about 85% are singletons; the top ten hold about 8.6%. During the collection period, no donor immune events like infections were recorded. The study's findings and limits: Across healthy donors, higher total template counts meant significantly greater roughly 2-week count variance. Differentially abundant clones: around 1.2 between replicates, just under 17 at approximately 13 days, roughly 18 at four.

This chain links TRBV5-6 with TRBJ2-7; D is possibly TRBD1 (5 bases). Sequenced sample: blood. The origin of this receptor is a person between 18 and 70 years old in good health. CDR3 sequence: CASTPGPLTLTYEQYF. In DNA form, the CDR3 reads TGTGCCAGCACCCCAGGGCCCTTGACACTTACCTACGAGCAGTACTTC.